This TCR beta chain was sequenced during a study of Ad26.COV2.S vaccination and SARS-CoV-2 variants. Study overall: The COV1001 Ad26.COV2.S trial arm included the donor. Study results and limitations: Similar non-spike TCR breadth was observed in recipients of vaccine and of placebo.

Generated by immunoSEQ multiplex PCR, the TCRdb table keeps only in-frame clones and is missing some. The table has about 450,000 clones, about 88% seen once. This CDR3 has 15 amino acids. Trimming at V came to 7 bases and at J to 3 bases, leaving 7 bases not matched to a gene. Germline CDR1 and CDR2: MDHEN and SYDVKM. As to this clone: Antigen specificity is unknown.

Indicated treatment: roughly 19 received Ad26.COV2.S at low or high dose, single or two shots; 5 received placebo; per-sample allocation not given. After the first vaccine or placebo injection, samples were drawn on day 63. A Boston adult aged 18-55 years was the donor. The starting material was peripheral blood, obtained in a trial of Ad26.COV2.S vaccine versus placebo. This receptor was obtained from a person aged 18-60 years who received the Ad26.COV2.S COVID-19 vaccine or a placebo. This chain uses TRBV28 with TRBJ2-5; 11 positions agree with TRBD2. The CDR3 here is CASTLLAGVEETQYF. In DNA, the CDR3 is TGTGCCAGCACCCTACTAGCGGGGGTCGAAGAGACCCAGTACTTC.